The 3 T cell receptor beta chains presented below share a single source sample, sequenced in a study of cytomegalovirus exposure and HLA in healthy donors (dated by TCRdb to about 2017). Library preparation used the immunoSEQ multiplex PCR assay. For the multiplex PCR, a mixture combining 60 forward primers for TCR Vbeta segments and 13 reverse primers for TCR Jbeta segments was used. TCRdb mirrors the immuneACCESS table, restricted to in-frame sequences. Some clones are absent from its copies; in checked studies, under half trace to an unresolved V gene, and the reason for the others is unknown. This sample holds roughly 100,000 clones; around 78% were observed only once. Together, the top ten hold roughly 5.7% of the sample. The sequenced material came from PBMCs. Source of these receptors: a male donor in good health and CMV-seronegative.

The CDR3 region is CSVRWTGQSGELFF. CDR3 DNA: TGCAGCGTTAGATGGACAGGGCAAAGCGGGGAGCTGTTTTTT. V usage is TRBV29-1 and J usage is TRBJ2-2, with 8 nucleotides matching TRBD1. CDR1 and CDR2 from the germline V gene are SQVTM and ANQGSEA. CDR3 length equals 14 residues. The V gene end was trimmed by 5 bases and the J gene end by 7 bases; junction bases not matched to a gene: 9.

The chain is built from TRBV2 and TRBJ2-2; 8 bases map to TRBD1. CDR3 size: 16 residues. J was trimmed by 5 bases and V by 7 bases; bases with no gene match: 12. Germline V gene lookup returns CDR1 SNHLY and CDR2 FYNNEI. This CDR3 reads CASTHQGAVRTGELFF. DNA for the CDR3: TGTGCCAGCACTCATCAGGGGGCAGTAAGGACCGGGGAGCTGTTTTTT.

The V and J genes are TRBV7-9 and TRBJ2-1; 7 positions agree with TRBD2. V gave up 5 bases and J gave up 4 bases; unmatched junction bases: 8. The CDR3 contains 15 residues. Germline V CDR1 and CDR2: SEHNR, FQNEAQ (reference sequence). Written as DNA, the CDR3 is TGTGCCAGCAGCCCGAGAGGGAGGGTGTACAATGAGCAGTTCTTC. Protein sequence: CASSPRGRVYNEQFF.